These 18 T cell receptor beta chains were sequenced from one sample in a study of T-cell reconstitution after alpha-beta-depleted transplantation in children listed by TCRdb under 2016. Receptors were amplified or captured by PCR. Sequencing relied on an Illumina HiSeq 2500. TCR libraries were prepared with molecular barcoding, using unique molecular identifiers to normalize TCRbeta repertoire quantification. TCRdb reanalyzed the raw reads on its own, using fastp at Q25 for trimming and MiXCR for clone calling, and kept in-frame beta chains. All rows with the same CDR3 protein become a single entry with the most common DNA and genes. The sample table contains roughly 500,000 distinct CDR3 sequences; only one count was recorded for 18% of them. Less than 4% of the sample goes to the ten largest clones. The sample in question was PBMCs from the stem cell graft donor, obtained from the stem cell graft. The receptor source for this set is a human donor who donated a stem cell graft to a child with acute lymphoblastic leukemia.

This chain connects TRBV29-1 to TRBJ1-1, with 8 bases lining up with TRBD1. The CDR3 covers 14 residues. Germline V CDR1 and CDR2: SQVTM, ANQGSEA. V gave up 6 bases and J gave up 1 base; unmatched junction bases: 7. Written as DNA, the CDR3 is TGCAGCGTGCCCCGGACAGGGTGGAACACTGAAGCTTTCTTT. Translation: CSVPRTGWNTEAFF. Based on the CDR3 plus reference TRBV29-1 and TRBJ1-1, the full variable domain is SAVISQKPSRDICQRGTSLTIQCQVDSQVTMMFWYRQQPGQSLTLIATANQGSEATYESGFVIDKFPISRPNLTFSTLTVSNMSPEDSSIYLCSVPRTGWNTEAFFGQGTRLTVV.

The chain links TRBV20-1 to TRBJ1-5; D is ambiguous. Germline V gene data show CDR1 as DFQATT and CDR2 as SNEGSKA (reference sequence). The V gene lost 4 bases and the J gene lost 0 bases, with 13 bases spanning the gap. This CDR3 contains 15 residues. CDR3 loop: CSATRRSYSNQPQHF. The CDR3 coding sequence is TGCAGTGCTACCCGACGGAGCTATAGCAATCAGCCCCAGCATTTT.

The chain employs TRBV4-1 and TRBJ2-2, with TRBD1 as a possible D gene (6 bases). Trimming shortened V by 4 bases and J by 3 bases, and 12 bases separated the two germline ends. Germline assignment: CDR1 MGHRA and CDR2 YSYEKL. CDR3 length: 15 residues. This CDR3 is CASSRVYRDTGELFF. The CDR3 bases are TGCGCCAGCAGCCGGGTTTACAGGGACACCGGGGAGCTGTTTTTT.

The V gene is TRBV29-1, the J gene TRBJ2-1; 8 nucleotides agree with TRBD1. Trimming removed 7 bases from V and 4 bases from J; junction bases left unmatched: 0. CDR1 and CDR2 (germline): SQVTM, ANQGSEA. CDR3 length: 11 amino acids. In DNA form, the CDR3 reads TGCAGCGGGGACAGGTACAATGAGCAGTTCTTC. Translated: CSGDRYNEQFF.

In this sample, this clonotype turned up a few times. The chain joins TRBV6-5 to TRBJ2-7, with TRBD1 matching 11 bases. V lost 2 bases to trimming and J lost 3 bases; unmatched junction nucleotides: 3. CDR1 and CDR2 (germline): MNHEY, SVGAGI. This CDR3 region has 15 residues. This CDR3 is CASSYKGQGVYEQYF. CDR3 nucleotide sequence: TGTGCCAGCAGTTACAAGGGACAGGGGGTCTACGAGCAGTACTTC.

This clonotype came up a few times. The V and J genes are TRBV4-2 and TRBJ1-5; 9 bases map to TRBD1. The CDR3 has 14 residues. V gave up 5 bases and J gave up 8 bases; unmatched junction bases: 7. Per germline, CDR1 LGHNA and CDR2 YNFKEQ. The CDR3 DNA reads TGTGCCAGCAGCTACCGGGACAGGGACGAGCCCCAGCATTTT. It yields the protein CASSYRDRDEPQHF.

The chain is built from TRBV20-1 and TRBJ2-7, with no clear D. The CDR3 totals 12 residues. V was pared by 5 bases and J by 3 bases, with 11 bases between. CDR1 DFQATT and CDR2 SNEGSKA come from the germline V gene (reference sequence). The CDR3 protein is CSAGPQSYEQYF. The CDR3 nucleotides are TGCAGTGCTGGCCCCCAAAGCTACGAGCAGTACTTC.

This clonotype was counted a few times. V usage is TRBV30 and J usage is TRBJ2-3, with D possibly called TRBD1 or TRBD2 (5 bases each). The CDR3 runs 15 residues. Per the germline V gene, CDR1 is GTSNPN and CDR2 is SVGIG (reference sequence). The ends were cut back, 0 bases at V and 3 bases at J, with 13 bases in the middle. CDR3 nucleotides: TGTGCCTGGAGTGTAGAGGGGAAGGGGACAGATACGCAGTATTTT. Its translation is CAWSVEGKGTDTQYF.

This clonotype was seen a few times. The chain employs TRBV9 and TRBJ2-2, with TRBD2 matching 16 bases. Germline CDR1 SGDLS, CDR2 YYNGEE. V was pared by 6 bases and J by 4 bases, with 6 bases of the junction left unmatched. The CDR3 has 17 residues. CDR3 residues: CASTGLAGGPLTGELFF. CDR3 sequence (DNA): TGTGCCAGCACGGGACTAGCGGGAGGGCCGCTCACCGGGGAGCTGTTTTTT.

The sample holds a few counts of this clonotype. The chain links TRBV9 to TRBJ2-3; 11 bases agree with TRBD1. V lost 7 bases, J lost 3 bases, and 10 bases stayed unmatched. Germline-derived CDR1 and CDR2 are SGDLS and YYNGEE. The CDR3 has 16 residues. The CDR3 DNA follows: TGTGCCAGCGCAACGTCCGGGACAGGGGGTACAGATACGCAGTATTTT. It translates to CASATSGTGGTDTQYF.

This sequence joins TRBV2 and TRBJ2-6; D is undetermined. The CDR3 spans 15 residues. V gave up 7 bases and J gave up 0 bases, with 10 bases separating them. Germline CDR1 reads SNHLY; CDR2 reads FYNNEI. CDR3 in amino acids: CASTESTSGANVLTF. Written as DNA, the CDR3 is TGTGCCAGCACTGAGAGCACCTCTGGGGCCAACGTCCTGACTTTC.

In this sample, this clonotype turned up a few times. V and J are TRBV27 and TRBJ2-7; perhaps D is TRBD1 or TRBD2 (6 bases each). Germline values: CDR1 MNHEY, CDR2 SMNVEV (reference sequence). The CDR3 extends over 16 amino acids. Deletions cut 2 bases from V and 3 bases from J, with 17 bases between. The CDR3 loop reads CASSLIGGRQHYEQYF. The CDR3 DNA reads TGTGCCAGCAGTTTAATCGGGGGCAGACAACACTACGAGCAGTACTTC.

The chain is built from TRBV5-1 and TRBJ2-7; 7 bases align to TRBD1. CDR1 and CDR2 from the germline V gene are SGHRS and YFSETQ. The CDR3 loop spans 13 amino acids. V lost 4 bases, J lost 5 bases, and 6 bases stayed unmatched. The CDR3 DNA reads as TGCGCCAGCAGCCGACAGGGTAACGACGAGCAGTACTTC. Translated: CASSRQGNDEQYF.

The V gene is TRBV9, the J gene TRBJ2-1; the match to TRBD2 covers 8 bases. The CDR3 is 16 amino acids. With V trimmed by 4 bases and J by 1 base, 7 bases remained unmatched. Looked up from germline, CDR1 is SGDLS and CDR2 is YYNGEE. The CDR3 sequence: CASSPGGDWSYNEQFF. CDR3 coding DNA: TGTGCCAGCAGCCCGGGGGGGGACTGGTCCTACAATGAGCAGTTCTTC.

The gene calls are TRBV12-3 or TRBV12-4 and TRBJ2-5; D is undetermined. Trimming removed 3 bases at V and 2 bases at J, with 13 bases between. The CDR3 covers 15 residues. Written as DNA, the CDR3 is TGTGCCAGCAGTTTTCCTGGCACTTCACAAGAGACCCAGTACTTC. Translation: CASSFPGTSQETQYF.

This chain joins TRBV25-1 and TRBJ2-4; 10 bases match TRBD1. Germline assignment: CDR1 MGHDK and CDR2 SYGVNS. The V gene end was trimmed by 4 bases and the J gene end by 1 base; junction bases not matched to a gene: 7. The CDR3 loop spans 17 amino acids. The CDR3 DNA reads TGTGCCAGCAGTGCACCGGGACAGGGGACGGCCAAAAACATTCAGTACTTC. It encodes CASSAPGQGTAKNIQYF.

This chain connects TRBV4-1 to TRBJ2-7, with D perhaps assigned TRBD1 or TRBD2 (8 bases each). With 1 base removed from V and 5 bases from J, the gap between germline ends came to 42 bases. CDR1 is MGHRA, CDR2 YSYEKL, per germline. CDR3 length: 24 amino acids. In DNA, the CDR3 is TGCGCCAGCAGCCAAGTTTTGCGACAGGGGACCTTAGGTCGCGGGAGGACCTCTTCCCACGAGCAGTACTTC. Its translation is CASSQVLRQGTLGRGRTSSHEQYF.

The chain has TRBV19 and TRBJ1-4; D gene unclear. Germline V gene lookup returns CDR1 LNHDA and CDR2 SQIVND (reference sequence). Trimming took off 5 bases at V and 4 bases at J, with 11 bases between the two ends. The CDR3 is made up of 14 amino acids. CDR3 amino acids: CASSPSTGNEKLFF. The CDR3 nucleotides are TGTGCCAGTAGTCCTTCGACCGGTAATGAAAAACTGTTTTTT.